The TCR beta chain under discussion was sequenced for a study of naive CD8 T cells in extremely preterm neonates. Study-level findings and limits: Compared with all age groups, preterm neonates showed less repertoire richness. Relative to older groups, preterm infants had shorter, less trimmed CDR3s with fewer N additions.

Concerning this clone: Antigen specificity is unknown.

Preterm samples came from extremely preterm deliveries at about 21-28 weeks. Mothers with known HIV infection were excluded. Germline-derived CDR1 and CDR2 are SGHDT and YYEEEE. Trimming took 3 bases from V and 3 from J, leaving 1 base between them. The CDR3 is made up of 11 amino acids. Only in-frame clones appear in the TCRdb table, and some are missing; sequencing was by immunoSEQ multiplex PCR. The table has 20,000 to 30,000 clones, 88% seen once. This receptor was obtained from a boy who was born preterm. Sequencing was carried out using naive CD8+ T cells from cord blood. The rearrangement links TRBV5-6 to TRBJ2-1; D is ambiguous. CDR3 amino acids: CASSYYNEQFF. CDR3 in DNA: TGTGCCAGCAGCTACTACAATGAGCAGTTCTTC.